The clone carrying this T cell receptor (beta chain) was detected many times. The antigen remains unidentified. Distinct nucleotide sequences in the sample also encode this CDR3. For every subset, genomic DNA was evenly distributed across several immunoSEQ plates. Produced via immunoSEQ multiplex PCR; TCRdb's table is partial and in-frame only. The sample carries 550,000 to 700,000 clones, around four fifths recorded once. CDR3 length equals 13 residues. V was cut by 6 bases and J by 3 bases, with 11 bases left in between. Germline CDR1 reads WNHNN; CDR2 reads SYGVQD (reference sequence). This specimen belongs to a study of shared clonotypes between healthy human individuals. Study-wide results and limits: Rarefaction exposed incomplete sorted-subset sequencing despite large depth. Naive subsets usually exceeded memory subsets in estimated richness. There were few donors, and this limited the genetic and exposure-history diversity represented.

The chain joins TRBV10-1 to TRBJ1-1; tentative D call: TRBD1 (6 bases). The sequencing input was memory CD4+ T cells sorted from blood. As for subset: CD45RA-negative fraction. This clonotype originated in a woman aged 25 to 39 in good health. In nucleotides, the CDR3 is TGCGCCAGCAGCGGGACATCCTACACTGAAGCTTTCTTT. This sequence encodes CASSGTSYTEAFF.